These T cell receptor beta chains were read from a single sample in a study of blood T cell repertoires in COVID-19. The repertoire was sequenced with immunoSEQ multiplex PCR; TCRdb's copy has only in-frame clones and lacks some. The table records some 350,000 clones, roughly 90% of them present only once. Sequenced material: peripheral blood. Receptors were obtained from a woman between 70 and 85 years old with COVID-19, enrolled during active disease. The CDR3 runs from the conserved cysteine through the conserved F or W.

16	TRBV4-1	TRBJ1-3	CASSQAGVVAGNTIYF
12	TRBV10-3	TRBJ1-2	CATRQDNYGYTF
15	TRBV27	TRBJ1-4	CASSPLDRTNEKLFF
14	TRBV7-2	TRBJ1-2	CASSSDRGRGGYTF
12	TRBV28	TRBJ2-7	CASSQGAGEQYF
14	TRBV14	TRBJ1-1	CASSRSQGWTEAFF
14	TRBV19	TRBJ2-2	CASSIVGDTGELFF
13	TRBV7-3	TRBJ2-2	CASSLPGAGELFF
14	TRBV10-3	TRBJ2-3	CAITRTEDRDTQYF
19	TRBV9	TRBJ1-5	CASSPERPRGQSNNQPQHF
15	TRBV12-5	TRBJ2-1	CASGLVRGSYNEQFF
13	TRBV28	TRBJ1-5	CASRYSANQPQHF
17	TRBV5-1	TRBJ2-2	CASSSTGVAGVTGELFF
15	TRBV12-5	TRBJ1-5	CASGLDRGLNQPQHF
14	TRBV5-1	TRBJ2-1	CASSRDWVSHEQFF
15	TRBV28	TRBJ1-2	CASRKLEQGRRGYTF
13	TRBV19	TRBJ1-2	CASSKRENYGYTF
11	TRBV20-1	TRBJ2-7	CSAWQSYEQYF
14	TRBV30	TRBJ1-1	CASWGERGNTEAFF
14	TRBV5-6	TRBJ2-7	CASSLGRGTDEQYF